The entry that follows covers one TCR beta chain sequence. The data belong to a study of control samples from healthy donors and cancer patients. Measured with immunoSEQ multiplex PCR; TCRdb has only the in-frame clones, and not every one. Of approximately 85,000 clones in the sample, roughly 91% were seen once. The CDR3 runs to 15 residues. After removal of 4 bases from V and 8 bases from J, the junction contained 5 bases not matched to a gene. CDR1 SGHVS and CDR2 FNYEAQ come from the germline V gene. The chain has TRBV7-6 and TRBJ2-1, with TRBD2 matching over 13 bases. Sequencing input: blood. The clonotype was recovered from a woman in her fifties or sixties in good health. CDR3: CASSSWTSGSYEQFF. The CDR3 DNA reads as TGTGCCAGCAGCTCATGGACTAGCGGGAGTTATGAGCAGTTCTTC.